The present entry profiles one T cell receptor beta chain with its context. Its antigen is undetermined. This record belongs to a study of cytomegalovirus exposure and HLA in healthy donors. Study results and limitations: Reports indicated that the classifier achieved high specificity and sensitivity in diagnosing cytomegalovirus status.

The germline V gene has CDR1 SGHNT and CDR2 YYREEE (reference sequence). The V segment lost 3 bases and the J segment 3 bases; nucleotides outside the gene matches: 6. The CDR3 is made up of 15 amino acids. Vbeta (60) and Jbeta (13) primers were used in the PCR. TCRdb's copy holds only in-frame clones and misses some; the assay was immunoSEQ multiplex PCR. The sample records around 130,000 clones, about 74% being singletons. Sequenced input: PBMCs. The rearrangement links TRBV5-4 to TRBJ1-2; 9 nucleotides match TRBD1. This clonotype originated in a woman in her forties or fifties in good health and CMV-seropositive. The CDR3 region is CASSWGDRADYGYTF. As DNA, the CDR3 is TGTGCCAGCAGCTGGGGGGACAGGGCTGACTATGGCTACACCTTC.